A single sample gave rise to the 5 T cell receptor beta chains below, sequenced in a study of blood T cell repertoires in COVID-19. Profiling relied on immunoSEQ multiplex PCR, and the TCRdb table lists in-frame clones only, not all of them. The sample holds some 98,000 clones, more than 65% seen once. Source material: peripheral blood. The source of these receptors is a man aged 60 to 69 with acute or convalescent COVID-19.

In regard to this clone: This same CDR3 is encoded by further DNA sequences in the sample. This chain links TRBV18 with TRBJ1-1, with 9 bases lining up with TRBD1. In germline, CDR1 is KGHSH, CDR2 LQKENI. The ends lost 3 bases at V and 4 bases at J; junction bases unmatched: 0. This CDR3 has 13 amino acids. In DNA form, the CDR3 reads TGTGCCAGCTCACCGACAGGGGGCACTGAAGCTTTCTTT. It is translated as CASSPTGGTEAFF. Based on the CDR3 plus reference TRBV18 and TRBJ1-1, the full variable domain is NAGVMQNPRHLVRRRGQEARLRCSPMKGHSHVYWYRQLPEEGLKFMVYLQKENIIDESGMPKERFSAEFPKEGPSILRIQQVVRGDSAAYFCASSPTGGTEAFFGQGTRLTVV.

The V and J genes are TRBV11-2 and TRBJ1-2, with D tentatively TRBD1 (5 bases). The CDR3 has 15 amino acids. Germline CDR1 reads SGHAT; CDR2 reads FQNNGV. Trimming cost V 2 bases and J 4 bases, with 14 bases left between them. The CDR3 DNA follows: TGTGCCAGCAGCTTATTCGTTTGGGGGGTCTATGGCTACACCTTC. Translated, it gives CASSLFVWGVYGYTF.

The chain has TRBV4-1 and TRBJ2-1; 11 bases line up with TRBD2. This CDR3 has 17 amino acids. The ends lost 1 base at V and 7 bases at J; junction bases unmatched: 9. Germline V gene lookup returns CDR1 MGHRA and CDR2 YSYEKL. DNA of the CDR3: TGCGCCAGCAGCCAAGTTAGCGGGGGGGCCACTGGTAATGAGCAGTTCTTC. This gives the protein CASSQVSGGATGNEQFF.

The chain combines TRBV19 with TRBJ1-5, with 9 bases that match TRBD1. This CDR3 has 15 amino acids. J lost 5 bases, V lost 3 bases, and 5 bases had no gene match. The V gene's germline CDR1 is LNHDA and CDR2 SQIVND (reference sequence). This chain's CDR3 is CASSIVGTGYQPQHF. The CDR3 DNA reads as TGTGCCAGTAGTATCGTCGGGACAGGGTATCAGCCCCAGCATTTT.

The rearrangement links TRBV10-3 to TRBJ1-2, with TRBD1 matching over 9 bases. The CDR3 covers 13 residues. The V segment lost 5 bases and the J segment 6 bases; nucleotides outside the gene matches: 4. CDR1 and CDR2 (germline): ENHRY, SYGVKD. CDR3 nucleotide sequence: TGTGCCATCAGTCGGACAGGGGAGGATGGCTACACCTTC. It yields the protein CAISRTGEDGYTF.